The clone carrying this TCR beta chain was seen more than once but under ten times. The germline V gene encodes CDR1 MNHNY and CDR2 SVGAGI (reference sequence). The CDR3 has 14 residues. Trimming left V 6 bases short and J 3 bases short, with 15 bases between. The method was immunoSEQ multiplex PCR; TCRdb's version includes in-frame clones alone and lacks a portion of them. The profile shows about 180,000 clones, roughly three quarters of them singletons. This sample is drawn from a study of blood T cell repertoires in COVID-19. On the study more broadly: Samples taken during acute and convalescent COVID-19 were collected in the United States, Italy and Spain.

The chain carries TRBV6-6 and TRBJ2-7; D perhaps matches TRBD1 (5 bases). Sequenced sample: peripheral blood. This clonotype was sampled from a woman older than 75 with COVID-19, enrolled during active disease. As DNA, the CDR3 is TGTGCCAGCAGGCCCCGTTGGCAGGGCTACGAGCAGTACTTC. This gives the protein CASRPRWQGYEQYF.